This TCR beta chain was identified in a study of T cell responses to AZD1222 COVID-19 vaccine. A few counts support this clone. Its antigen is unidentified. Clones were read by immunoSEQ multiplex PCR, and TCRdb kept only the in-frame ones, dropping some. Seen here are tens of thousands of clones, roughly 90% observed once, and the top ten hold under 6.5%. Regarding the study as a whole: Elevations in Spike-specific TCR breadth and depth followed administration of two AZD1222 doses. Donors, mostly white British, included more females; clonal diversity was possibly underestimated.

Sample: peripheral blood, taken on day 0 of AZD1222 vaccination. The sequence derives from an adult in good health.

The DNA for the CDR3 is TGTGCCAGCAGTGAACCGGGACTAGGATCTGAGACCCAGTACTTC. This encodes CASSEPGLGSETQYF. The rearrangement joins TRBV27 to TRBJ2-5; 8 nucleotides match TRBD2. The trim removed 5 bases at V and 5 bases at J, leaving 10 bases unmatched. Germline assignment: CDR1 MNHEY and CDR2 SMNVEV (reference sequence). The CDR3 totals 15 residues.